The following is a TCR beta chain sequence with its context. In the authors' workflow: Cell counts per sample came from amplifying reference gene primers. The method was immunoSEQ multiplex PCR; TCRdb's version includes in-frame clones alone and lacks a portion of them. That table is the source of V, J and clone size, and D and trimming were worked out from the DNA. This table has 95,000 to 150,000 clones, around 85% appearing once. The data are from a study of blood T cell repertoires in COVID-19. As for the study in general: Material from acute and convalescent COVID-19 was sourced from the United States, Italy and Spain. PBMCs, B-cell-depleted T cells, or T cells provided the cDNA or gDNA that made up the material.

Germline V CDR1 and CDR2: GTSNPN, SVGIG (reference sequence). Deletions cut 3 bases from V and 6 bases from J, with 15 bases between. CDR3 size: 14 residues. The Seattle patients joined while their infection was active and were tracked longitudinally afterward. The sample taken for sequencing was peripheral blood. The source is a man aged 25 to 40 with COVID-19, enrolled during active disease. This sequence joins TRBV30 and TRBJ2-1, with D tentatively TRBD2 (5 bases). CDR3 DNA: TGTGCCTGGAGAGGTACCGGGGTTGGCAATGAGCAGTTCTTC. Protein sequence: CAWRGTGVGNEQFF. Full variable domain (outside the CDR3, taken from reference TRBV30 and TRBJ2-1): SQTIHQWPATLVQPVGSPLSLECTVEGTSNPNLYWYRQAAGRGLQLLFYSVGIGQISSEVPQNLSASRPQDRQFILSSKKLLLSDSGFYLCAWRGTGVGNEQFFGPGTRLTVL.